This T cell receptor beta chain derives from a study of shared clonotypes between healthy human individuals. Study results and limitations: Sharing across four donors was highest in naive CD4 (around 5%) and lowest in memory CD8 (about 0.4%).

The protocol was immunoSEQ multiplex PCR, while the TCRdb copy is restricted to in-frame clones and leaves out a portion. The repertoire has millions of clones, about 95% of them found once; the top ten carry around 0.13%. Germline lookup yields CDR1 KGHSH and CDR2 LQKENI. The CDR3 sequence is 18 residues long. V lost 0 bases to trimming and J lost 0 bases, with 14 bases between them. Notes on this clone: Its antigen remains unknown.

This TCR was recovered from a man between 18 and 35 years old in good health. The sample consisted of naive CD4+ T cells sorted from blood. Noted subset: CD45RA+ positively selected. The gene calls are TRBV18 and TRBJ2-2, with a possible D match to TRBD2 (7 bases). This CDR3 is CASSPPTGGQTNTGELFF. CDR3 DNA sequence: TGTGCCAGCTCACCACCGACGGGGGGCCAGACGAACACCGGGGAGCTGTTTTTT.